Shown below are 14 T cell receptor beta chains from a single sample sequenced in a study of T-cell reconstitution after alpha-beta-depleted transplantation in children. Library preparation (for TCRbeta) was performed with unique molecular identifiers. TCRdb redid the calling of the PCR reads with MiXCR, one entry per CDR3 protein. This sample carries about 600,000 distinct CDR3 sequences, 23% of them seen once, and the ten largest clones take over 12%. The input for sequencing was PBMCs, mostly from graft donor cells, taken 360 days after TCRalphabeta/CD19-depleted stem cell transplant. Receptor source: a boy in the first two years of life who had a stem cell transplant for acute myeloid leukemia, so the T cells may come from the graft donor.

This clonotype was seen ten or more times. The CDR3 protein is CASSYEAGENTGELFF. The CDR3 DNA is TGTGCCAGCAGTTACGAAGCGGGGGAGAACACCGGGGAGCTGTTTTTT. The chain carries TRBV12-3 or TRBV12-4 and TRBJ2-2; 8 bases line up with TRBD2. The CDR3 has 16 residues. V dropped 4 bases and J dropped 1; count of bases not matched to a gene: 5.

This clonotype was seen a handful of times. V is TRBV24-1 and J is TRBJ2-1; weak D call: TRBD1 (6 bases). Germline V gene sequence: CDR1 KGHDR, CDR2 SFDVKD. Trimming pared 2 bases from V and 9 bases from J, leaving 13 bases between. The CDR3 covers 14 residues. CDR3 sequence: CATSDWTRGSEQFF. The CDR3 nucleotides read TGTGCCACCAGTGATTGGACCAGGGGAAGTGAGCAGTTCTTC.

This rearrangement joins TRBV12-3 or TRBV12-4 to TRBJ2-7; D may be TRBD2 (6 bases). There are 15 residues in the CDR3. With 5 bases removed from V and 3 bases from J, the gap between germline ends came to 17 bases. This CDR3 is CASSRLHGTVYEQYF. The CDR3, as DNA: TGTGCCAGCAGTCGACTCCACGGGACTGTCTACGAGCAGTACTTC.

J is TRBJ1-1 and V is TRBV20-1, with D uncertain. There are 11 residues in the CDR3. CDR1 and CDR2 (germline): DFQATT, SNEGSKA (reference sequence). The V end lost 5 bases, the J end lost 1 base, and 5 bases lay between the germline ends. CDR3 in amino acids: CSADKNTEAFF. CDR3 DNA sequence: TGCAGTGCTGATAAGAACACTGAAGCTTTCTTT.

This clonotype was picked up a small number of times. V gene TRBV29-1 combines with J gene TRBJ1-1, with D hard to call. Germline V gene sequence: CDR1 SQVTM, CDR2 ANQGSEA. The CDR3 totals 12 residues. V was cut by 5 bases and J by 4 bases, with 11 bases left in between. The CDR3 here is CSVLPGGTEAFF. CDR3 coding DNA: TGCAGCGTTCTACCGGGTGGCACTGAAGCTTTCTTT.

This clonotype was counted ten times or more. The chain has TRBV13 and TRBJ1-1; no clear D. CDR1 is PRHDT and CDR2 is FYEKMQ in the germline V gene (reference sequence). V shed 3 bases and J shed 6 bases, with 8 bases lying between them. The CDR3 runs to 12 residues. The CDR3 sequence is CASSFVTPEAFF. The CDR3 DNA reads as TGTGCCAGCAGCTTTGTGACCCCTGAAGCTTTCTTT.

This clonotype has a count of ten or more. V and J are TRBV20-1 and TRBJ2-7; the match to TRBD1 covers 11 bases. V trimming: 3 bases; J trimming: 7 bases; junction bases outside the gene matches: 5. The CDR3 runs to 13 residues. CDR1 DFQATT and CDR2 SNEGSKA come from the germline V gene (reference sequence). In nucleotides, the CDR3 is TGCAGTGCTAGGGACAGGGGGCAATTTGAGCAGTACTTC. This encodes CSARDRGQFEQYF.

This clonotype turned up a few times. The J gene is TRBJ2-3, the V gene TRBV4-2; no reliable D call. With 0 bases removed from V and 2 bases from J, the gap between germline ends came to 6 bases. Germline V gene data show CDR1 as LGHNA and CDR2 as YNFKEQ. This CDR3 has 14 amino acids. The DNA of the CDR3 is TGTGCCAGCAGCCAAGACCCCTCCACAGATACGCAGTATTTT. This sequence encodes CASSQDPSTDTQYF.

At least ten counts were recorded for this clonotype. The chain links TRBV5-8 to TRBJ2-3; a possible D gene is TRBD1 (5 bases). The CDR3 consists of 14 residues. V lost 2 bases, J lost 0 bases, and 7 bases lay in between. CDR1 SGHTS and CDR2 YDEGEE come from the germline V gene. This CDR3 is CASSFKGSTDTQYF. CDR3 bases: TGTGCCAGCAGCTTCAAGGGGAGCACAGATACGCAGTATTTT.

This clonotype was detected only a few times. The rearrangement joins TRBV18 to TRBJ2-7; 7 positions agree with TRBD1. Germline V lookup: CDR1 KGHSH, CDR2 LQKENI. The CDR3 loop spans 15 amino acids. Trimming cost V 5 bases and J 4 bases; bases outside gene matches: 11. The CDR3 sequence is CASSFDSGTEYEQYF. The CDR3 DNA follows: TGTGCCAGCTCATTCGATTCCGGGACAGAGTACGAGCAGTACTTC.

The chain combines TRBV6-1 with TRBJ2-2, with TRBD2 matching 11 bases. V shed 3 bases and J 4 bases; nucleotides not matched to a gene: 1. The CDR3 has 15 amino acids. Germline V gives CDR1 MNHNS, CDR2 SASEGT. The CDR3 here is CASSETSGVTGELFF. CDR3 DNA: TGTGCCAGCAGTGAGACTAGCGGGGTCACCGGGGAGCTGTTTTTT.

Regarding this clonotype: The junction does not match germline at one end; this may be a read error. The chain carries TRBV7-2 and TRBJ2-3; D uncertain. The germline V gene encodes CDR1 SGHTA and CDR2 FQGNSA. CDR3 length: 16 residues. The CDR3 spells CSSSLERVRDTDTQYF. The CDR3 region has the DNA TGTTCCAGCAGCTTAGAAAGGGTTCGAGACACAGATACGCAGTATTTT.

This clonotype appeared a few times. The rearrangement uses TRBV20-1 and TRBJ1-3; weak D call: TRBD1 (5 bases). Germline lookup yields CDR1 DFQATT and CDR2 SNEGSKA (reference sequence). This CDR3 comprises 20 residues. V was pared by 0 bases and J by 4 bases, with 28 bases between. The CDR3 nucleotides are TGCAGTGCTAGAGATCGTGGTGCAGGGACCCTTATCGGGGCAGGAAACACCATATATTTT. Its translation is CSARDRGAGTLIGAGNTIYF.

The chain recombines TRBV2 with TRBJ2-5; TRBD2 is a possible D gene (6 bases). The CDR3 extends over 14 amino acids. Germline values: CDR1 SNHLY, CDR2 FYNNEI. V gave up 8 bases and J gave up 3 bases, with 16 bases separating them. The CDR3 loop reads CASPRERPEETQYF. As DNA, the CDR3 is TGTGCCAGCCCCCGGGAGCGACCGGAAGAGACCCAGTACTTC.